This T cell receptor (beta chain) was observed in a study of shared clonotypes between healthy human individuals. Terminally differentiated effector memory CD45RA+ cells were excluded from the naive CD8 cells, which were CD45RO-negative and positively selected for CCR7. Generated by immunoSEQ multiplex PCR, the TCRdb table keeps only in-frame clones and is missing some. Counted here are around 2.1 million clones, under 95% occurring once; the ten biggest clones make up approximately 1.7%. The ends were cut back, 3 bases at V and 10 bases at J, with 6 bases in the middle. This CDR3 has 11 amino acids. CDR1 KGHSH and CDR2 LQKENI come from the germline V gene.

The chain couples TRBV18 to TRBJ2-2; no definite D call. This TCR was sampled from a man aged 18 to 30 in good health. Some clones in this sample may be carry-over from other donors' samples. The source material was naive CD8+ T cells from PBMCs. The chain's CDR3 is CASSPEEELFF. The CDR3 region has the DNA TGTGCCAGCTCACCCGAGGAGGAGCTGTTTTTT.